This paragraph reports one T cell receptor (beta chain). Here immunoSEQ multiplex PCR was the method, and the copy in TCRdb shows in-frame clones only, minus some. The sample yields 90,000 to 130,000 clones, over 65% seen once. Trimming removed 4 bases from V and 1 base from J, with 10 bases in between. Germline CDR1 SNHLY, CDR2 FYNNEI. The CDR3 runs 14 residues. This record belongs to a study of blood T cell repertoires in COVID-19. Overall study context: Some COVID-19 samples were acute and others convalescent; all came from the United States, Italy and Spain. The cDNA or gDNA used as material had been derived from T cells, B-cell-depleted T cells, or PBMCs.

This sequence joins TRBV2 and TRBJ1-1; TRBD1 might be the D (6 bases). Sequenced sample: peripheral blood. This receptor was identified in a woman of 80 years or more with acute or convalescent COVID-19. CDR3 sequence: CASSVGTQNTEAFF. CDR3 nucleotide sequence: TGTGCCAGCAGTGTGGGGACACAGAACACTGAAGCTTTCTTT.